A single sample gave rise to the 26 T cell receptor beta chains below, sequenced in a study of T-cell memory formation after mild COVID-19. One entry per CDR3 protein results from TCRdb running MiXCR on the 5' RACE reads. The sample consists of around 340,000 distinct CDR3 sequences, approximately 15% of them appearing once. Sequencing was performed on PBMCs or a T cell subset sorted from them (not recorded which). Receptor source: a man younger than 35 who had mild COVID-19 (a few samples of this study predate the infection). Cell type and time point are not known.

This clonotype came up a few times. V usage is TRBV18 and J usage is TRBJ1-1; no clear D gene. This CDR3 is 14 amino acids long. The V end lost 0 bases, the J end lost 2 bases, and 7 bases lay between the germline ends. The germline CDR1 and CDR2 sequences are KGHSH and LQKENI. In DNA, the CDR3 is TGTGCCAGCTCACCACCTCCCAGAAACACTGAAGCTTTCTTT. Translating gives CASSPPPRNTEAFF.

This clonotype was detected a few times. This rearrangement joins TRBV7-2 to TRBJ2-1; weak D call: TRBD2 (6 bases). There are 15 residues in the CDR3. Germline V gene data show CDR1 as SGHTA and CDR2 as FQGNSA. Trimming removed 5 bases at V and 9 bases at J, with 20 bases between. The CDR3 loop reads CASSPGRTRHAEQFF. CDR3 DNA: TGTGCCAGCAGCCCAGGGAGGACACGACATGCTGAGCAGTTCTTC.

The V gene is TRBV7-9, the J gene TRBJ2-7; D is uncertain. This CDR3 is 14 amino acids long. The V end was cut by 3 bases, the J end by 1 base, with 10 bases between. CDR1 is SEHNR, CDR2 FQNEAQ, per germline (reference sequence). This CDR3 reads CASSLYTVSYEQYF. CDR3 sequence (DNA): TGTGCCAGCAGCTTGTACACCGTATCCTACGAGCAGTACTTC.

This clonotype showed up just a few times. The V gene is TRBV27, the J gene TRBJ2-3, with D possibly being TRBD2 (5 bases). The CDR3 loop spans 15 amino acids. CDR1 and CDR2 (germline): MNHEY, SMNVEV (reference sequence). V gave up 3 bases and J gave up 1 base, with 11 bases separating them. CDR3 nucleotides: TGTGCCAGCAGTTTCCACTCGCGGGGCACAGATACGCAGTATTTT. Protein sequence: CASSFHSRGTDTQYF.

In its sample, this clonotype was seen a few times. The chain recombines TRBV12-3 or TRBV12-4 with TRBJ1-6; no definite D call. Trimming shortened V by 2 bases and J by 14 bases, and 13 bases separated the two germline ends. This CDR3 spans 13 amino acids. DNA of the CDR3: TGTGCCAGCAGTTTATCGCGGGCAGGCACCCTCCACTTT. This sequence encodes CASSLSRAGTLHF.

This clonotype was detected ten times or more. This rearrangement joins TRBV6-2 or TRBV6-3 to TRBJ2-3; D is undetermined. The V end lost 2 bases, the J end lost 6 bases, and 12 bases lay between the germline ends. Looked up from germline, CDR1 is MNHEY and CDR2 is SVGEGT. This CDR3 contains 14 residues. The CDR3 here is CASSYSTLTDTQYF. The CDR3 DNA reads TGTGCCAGCAGTTACAGTACCCTCACTGATACGCAGTATTTT.

This clonotype was observed a handful of times. The chain recombines TRBV15 with TRBJ1-3; D unclear. Trimming cost V 1 base and J 1 base, with 11 bases left between them. The CDR3 is 16 residues long. CDR1 LNHNV and CDR2 YYDKDF come from the germline V gene (reference sequence). The CDR3 DNA reads as TGTGCCACCAGCAGAGCGCACAGTACTTCTGGAAACACCATATATTTT. Protein sequence: CATSRAHSTSGNTIYF.

Only a few counts were recorded for this clonotype. The gene calls are TRBV7-2 and TRBJ2-2; 8 nucleotides match TRBD1. CDR3 size: 17 residues. Germline lookup yields CDR1 SGHTA and CDR2 FQGNSA. With 2 bases clipped from V and 3 bases from J, the junction kept 8 bases outside the gene matches. CDR3 region: CASSLPRDRWDTGELFF. In DNA, the CDR3 is TGTGCCAGCAGCTTACCCCGGGACAGGTGGGACACCGGGGAGCTGTTTTTT.

In its sample, this clonotype was seen a few times. The chain recombines TRBV6-5 with TRBJ2-3; D may be TRBD1 (6 bases). The V and J ends lost 2 bases and 2 bases respectively, with 11 bases between them. Germline values: CDR1 MNHEY, CDR2 SVGAGI. The CDR3 length is 15 residues. The CDR3 protein is CASSYTGISTDTQYF. DNA for the CDR3: TGTGCCAGCAGTTACACAGGGATCTCCACAGATACGCAGTATTTT.

This clonotype was observed many times. The chain is built from TRBV29-1 and TRBJ2-2; TRBD1 matches at 7 bases. The CDR3 extends over 15 amino acids. The germline CDR1 and CDR2 sequences are SQVTM and ANQGSEA. V lost 4 bases to trimming and J lost 0 bases; unmatched junction nucleotides: 5. CDR3 loop: CSVVGTASNTGELFF. The CDR3 region has the DNA TGCAGCGTTGTAGGGACAGCTTCGAACACCGGGGAGCTGTTTTTT.

This clonotype was picked up a small number of times. The DNA for the CDR3 is TGTGCCAGCAGCTTAGCCGCGGACAGGGGGCGTGAGACCCAGTACTTC. This sequence encodes CASSLAADRGRETQYF. V usage is TRBV7-2 and J usage is TRBJ2-5, with 11 bases identical to TRBD1. The CDR3 runs 16 residues. The junction had 5 bases not matched to a gene; V was cut back by 0 bases and J by 5 bases. The germline gives CDR1 SGHTA, CDR2 FQGNSA.

The chain uses TRBV3-1 and TRBJ1-2; D is perhaps TRBD1 (5 bases). This CDR3 contains 14 residues. V dropped 3 bases and J dropped 6 bases, with 14 bases sitting between them. Per the germline V gene, CDR1 is LGHDT and CDR2 is YNNKEL (reference sequence). This CDR3 reads CASSQASRGDGYTF. The CDR3 nucleotides read TGTGCCAGCAGCCAGGCCTCCCGGGGGGATGGCTACACCTTC.

V gene TRBV7-2 combines with J gene TRBJ1-1; no clear D gene. The germline CDR1 and CDR2 sequences are SGHTA and FQGNSA. Trimming shortened V by 2 bases and J by 1 base, and 8 bases separated the two germline ends. There are 14 residues in the CDR3. CDR3 protein: CASSLLVANTEAFF. CDR3 nucleotide sequence: TGTGCCAGCAGCTTATTGGTAGCGAACACTGAAGCTTTCTTT.

This clonotype was recorded many times. J is TRBJ2-5 and V is TRBV9; 10 bases fit TRBD1. The trim removed 4 bases at V and 9 bases at J, leaving 15 bases unmatched. Germline CDR1 and CDR2: SGDLS and YYNGEE. The CDR3 has 16 residues. Here the CDR3 DNA reads TGTGCCAGCAGCCCGGGACAGGGGTTTCTTACCGAGGCCCAGTACTTC. Its translation: CASSPGQGFLTEAQYF.

This clonotype came up a few times. V usage is TRBV29-1 and J usage is TRBJ2-3, with 7 bases aligning to TRBD1. Germline V CDR1 and CDR2: SQVTM, ANQGSEA. The CDR3 is 14 residues long. Germline trimming cut 3 bases from V and 4 bases from J; bases unmatched to any gene: 7. CDR3 region: CSVEFRGRADTQYF. Written as DNA, the CDR3 is TGCAGCGTTGAGTTCAGGGGGAGAGCAGATACGCAGTATTTT.

This clonotype was picked up many times. The chain employs TRBV7-9 and TRBJ2-5; no clear D gene. In germline, CDR1 is SEHNR, CDR2 FQNEAQ (reference sequence). The V end was cut by 4 bases, the J end by 0 bases, with 12 bases between. The CDR3 loop spans 15 amino acids. The CDR3 DNA reads TGTGCCAGCAGCTCGCTGACCGCGTACCAAGAGACCCAGTACTTC. Protein sequence: CASSSLTAYQETQYF.

There are many counts of this clonotype. This chain uses TRBV6-1 with TRBJ2-7; possible D gene TRBD2, 6 bases. Germline assignment: CDR1 MNHNS and CDR2 SASEGT. The CDR3 is 19 residues long. In DNA, the CDR3 is TGTGCCAGCAGCGAAGAGGAGGGACCGCTAGCGTCGCGAGCCTACGAGCAGTACGTC. Translated: CASSEEEGPLASRAYEQYV.

This clonotype was picked up many times. V usage is TRBV7-8 and J usage is TRBJ2-1; TRBD2 might be the D (6 bases). V lost 6 bases and J 0 bases, leaving 15 bases between the germline ends. The CDR3 has 16 amino acids. CDR1 is SGHVS, CDR2 FQNEAQ, per germline. CDR3 loop: CASSDPGGVSYNEQFF. The CDR3 region has the DNA TGTGCCAGCAGTGATCCCGGGGGTGTCTCCTACAATGAGCAGTTCTTC.

This clonotype showed up just a few times. V usage is TRBV4-2 and J usage is TRBJ2-1; 11 positions agree with TRBD1. After removal of 3 bases from V and 4 bases from J, the junction contained 2 bases not matched to a gene. This CDR3 has 15 amino acids. The germline CDR1 and CDR2 sequences are LGHNA and YNFKEQ. The CDR3, as DNA: TGTGCCAGCAGCCACGGGACAGGGGGATACAATGAGCAGTTCTTC. This gives the protein CASSHGTGGYNEQFF.

The chain couples TRBV11-2 to TRBJ2-5; 7 bases line up with TRBD2. The CDR3 contains 18 residues. From germline, CDR1 is SGHAT and CDR2 FQNNGV. V lost 0 bases, J lost 1 base, and 11 bases stayed unmatched. The CDR3 DNA sequence: TGTGCCAGCAGCTTAGATTCTCTATGGGGCGGGGGCCAAGAGACCCAGTACTTC. The encoded protein is CASSLDSLWGGGQETQYF.

The chain uses TRBV4-1 and TRBJ1-2; a weak D match, TRBD1 (6 bases). The CDR3 is 15 residues long. Trimming pared 4 bases from V and 2 bases from J, leaving 14 bases between. Germline CDR1 MGHRA, CDR2 YSYEKL. The CDR3 nucleotides read TGCGCCAGCAGCCCGCACGGACAGTTAAACTATGGCTACACCTTC. Encoded protein: CASSPHGQLNYGYTF.

There are a few counts of this clonotype. The chain combines TRBV6-6 with TRBJ1-4; D ambiguous. CDR1 is MNHNY, CDR2 SVGAGI, per germline (reference sequence). V was trimmed by 2 bases and J by 8 bases, leaving 9 bases between them. The CDR3 spans 13 residues. The CDR3 reads CASSYNPGEKLFF. CDR3 coding DNA: TGTGCCAGCAGTTACAATCCGGGGGAAAAACTGTTTTTT.

This clonotype was recorded a few times. The V gene is TRBV27, the J gene TRBJ2-7; D might be TRBD1 or TRBD2, each matching 5 bases. This CDR3 spans 14 amino acids. Trimming took 3 bases from V and 0 from J, leaving 9 bases between them. Germline lookup yields CDR1 MNHEY and CDR2 SMNVEV (reference sequence). The CDR3 region has the DNA TGTGCCAGCAGTTTGGGGGTAAGCTCCTACGAGCAGTACTTC. This translates into CASSLGVSSYEQYF.

This clonotype was detected only a few times. The J gene is TRBJ2-4, the V gene TRBV19, with D possibly TRBD2 on 6 matching bases. V shed 2 bases and J shed 1 base, with 12 bases lying between them. This CDR3 is built from 16 residues. Germline V gene sequence: CDR1 LNHDA, CDR2 SQIVND (reference sequence). CDR3 loop: CASSITGEQAKNIQYF. In nucleotides, the CDR3 is TGTGCCAGTAGTATAACGGGGGAGCAGGCCAAAAACATTCAGTACTTC.

A few counts support this clonotype. The rearrangement links TRBV21-1 to TRBJ2-2; the table's D call of TRBD2 was not tested on the DNA. TRBV21-1 is flagged as a pseudogene. CDR3 length: 15 amino acids. CDR3 nucleotides: TGTGCCAGCAGTAAGGGACTAGAGAACACCGGGGAGCTGTTTTTT. Protein: CASSKGLENTGELFF.

V and J are TRBV4-1 and TRBJ1-1, with no clear D. The V end was cut by 5 bases, the J end by 0 bases, with 16 bases between. Germline V gives CDR1 MGHRA, CDR2 YSYEKL. CDR3 length equals 16 residues. In nucleotides, the CDR3 is TGCGCCAGCAGCTCCCTGTGGGGAGGAATGAACACTGAAGCTTTCTTT. Translation: CASSSLWGGMNTEAFF.